The 18 T cell receptor beta chains below come from one sample, sequenced in a study of blood T cell repertoires in COVID-19. Only in-frame clones appear in the TCRdb table, and some are missing; sequencing was by immunoSEQ multiplex PCR. Of roughly 260,000 clones in the sample, about nine tenths were seen once. Sequencing was done on a sample of peripheral blood. The origin of the receptors is a man aged 55 to 70 who had recovered from COVID-19.

The chain is built from TRBV7-2 and TRBJ2-7, with D possibly matching TRBD1 (5 bases). CDR1 and CDR2 from the germline V gene are SGHTA and FQGNSA. The CDR3 length is 15 residues. V shed 5 bases and J shed 0 bases, with 14 bases lying between them. CDR3 amino acids: CASSPDTSSSYEQYF. Here the CDR3 DNA reads TGTGCCAGCAGCCCGGACACTTCAAGCTCCTACGAGCAGTACTTC.

The V call is TRBV6-5, the J call TRBJ1-5; D unresolved. Germline V gene lookup returns CDR1 MNHEY and CDR2 SVGAGI. The CDR3 has 13 residues. Trimming cost V 3 bases and J 4 bases, with 7 bases left between them. The CDR3 loop is CASSYTGNQPQHF. As DNA, the CDR3 is TGTGCCAGCAGTTATACGGGGAATCAGCCCCAGCATTTT.

The count of this clone is one. The chain couples TRBV5-1 to TRBJ1-4; TRBD1 aligns across 7 bases. CDR3 length: 14 amino acids. V was pared by 0 bases and J by 8 bases, with 4 bases of the junction left unmatched. Germline CDR1 reads SGHRS; CDR2 reads YFSETQ. The CDR3 coding sequence is TGCGCCAGCAGCTTGGGGGACAGAGGGGAAAAACTGTTTTTT. As protein: CASSLGDRGEKLFF.

The gene calls are TRBV27 and TRBJ2-7; 9 bases are shared with TRBD1. The junction had 12 bases not matched to a gene; V was cut back by 5 bases and J by 4 bases. CDR3 length: 16 amino acids. CDR1 MNHEY and CDR2 SMNVEV come from the germline V gene (reference sequence). The DNA of the CDR3 is TGTGCCAGCAGTATGCCCGGGGACAGGGCTCAGTACGAGCAGTACTTC. Its protein is CASSMPGDRAQYEQYF.

V gene TRBV27 combines with J gene TRBJ2-3; 10 positions match TRBD1. The V gene's germline CDR1 is MNHEY and CDR2 SMNVEV (reference sequence). This CDR3 is built from 16 residues. V lost 5 bases and J lost 1; bases outside the gene matches: 6. The CDR3 nucleotides are TGTGCCAGCAGTCGCGACAGGGGGCTACGCACAGATACGCAGTATTTT. It yields the protein CASSRDRGLRTDTQYF.

The rearrangement joins TRBV3-1 (or the pseudogene TRBV3-2) to TRBJ2-1, with 9 bases lining up with TRBD1. Germline CDR1 LGHDT, CDR2 YNNKEL (reference sequence). Losses at the gene ends were 3 bases for V and 6 bases for J; bases not matched to a gene: 3. This CDR3 contains 14 residues. The CDR3 region is CASSQGQGGNEQFF. The CDR3, as DNA: TGTGCCAGCAGCCAGGGACAGGGCGGCAATGAGCAGTTCTTC.

The J gene is TRBJ1-5, the V gene TRBV4-1; D unresolved. CDR3 length: 15 residues. Trimming took off 1 base at V and 6 bases at J, with 13 bases between the two ends. Germline V lookup: CDR1 MGHRA, CDR2 YSYEKL. This CDR3 reads CASSQVGGSGQPQHF. CDR3 nucleotide sequence: TGCGCCAGCAGCCAAGTGGGAGGGTCCGGTCAGCCCCAGCATTTT.

The rearrangement uses TRBV2 and TRBJ2-5; D gene uncertain. This CDR3 is 11 amino acids long. V was trimmed by 4 bases and J by 5 bases, leaving 5 bases between them. Germline-derived CDR1 and CDR2 are SNHLY and FYNNEI. The CDR3 DNA reads TGTGCCAGCAGTGGCGAGGAGACCCAGTACTTC. It translates to CASSGEETQYF.

On this clone: One junction end disagrees with the germline gene, perhaps due to a read error. The rearrangement uses TRBV15 and TRBJ1-2; D is unclear. The CDR3 has 14 amino acids. The germline V gene encodes CDR1 LNHNV and CDR2 YYDKDF (reference sequence). The CDR3 DNA reads TGTGCCACCAGCAGAGGGTTAGAGGCTTTGGCTTTGATCTTC. This sequence encodes CATSRGLEALALIF.

This sequence joins TRBV12-5 and TRBJ1-3; tentative D call: TRBD1 (6 bases). Germline CDR1 reads LGHNT; CDR2 reads FRNRAP. The CDR3 consists of 13 residues. Trimming removed 11 bases from V and 0 bases from J, with 11 bases in between. CDR3 loop: CAGGHNSGNTIYF. Written as DNA, the CDR3 is TGTGCTGGGGGACACAACTCTGGAAACACCATATATTTT.

The chain joins TRBV30 to TRBJ1-4; 7 nucleotides align to TRBD1. The CDR3 contains 15 residues. Germline-derived CDR1 and CDR2 are GTSNPN and SVGIG (reference sequence). V shed 2 bases, J shed 6 bases, and the junction held 9 bases outside the gene matches. In DNA, the CDR3 is TGTGCCTGGAGTTCGGCAAGGGGGCGCGATGAAAAACTGTTTTTT. This encodes CAWSSARGRDEKLFF.

This rearrangement joins TRBV11-2 to TRBJ1-5, with D tentatively TRBD1 (5 bases). Per the germline V gene, CDR1 is SGHAT and CDR2 is FQNNGV. Trimming shortened V by 5 bases and J by 4 bases, and 15 bases separated the two germline ends. The CDR3 consists of 15 residues. The chain's CDR3 is CASSLGPGGNQPQHF. CDR3 bases: TGTGCCAGCAGCCTGGGACCTGGAGGGAATCAGCCCCAGCATTTT.

The rearrangement joins TRBV12-3 or TRBV12-4 to TRBJ2-5; D is perhaps TRBD2 (6 bases). The CDR3 length is 13 residues. V lost 5 bases to trimming and J lost 5 bases, with 12 bases between them. The CDR3 spells CASSLTRGETQYF. CDR3 DNA: TGTGCCAGCAGTCTGACTAGGGGTGAGACCCAGTACTTC.

The chain uses TRBV21-1 and TRBJ1-2; TRBD1 is the table's D call, not checked against the DNA. TRBV21-1 is tagged as a pseudogene. The CDR3 spans 16 residues. CDR3 bases: TGTGCCAGCAACGACCGGGACAGGCGACCTAACTATGGCTACACCTTC. Translation gives CASNDRDRRPNYGYTF.

The V call is TRBV6-2 or TRBV6-3, the J call TRBJ2-1, with 7 bases identical to TRBD2. The junction had 17 bases not matched to a gene; V was cut back by 0 bases and J by 9 bases. CDR3 length: 18 residues. Germline V gene data show CDR1 as MNHEY and CDR2 as SVGEGT. The CDR3 nucleotides are TGTGCCAGCAGTTACTCAACCCACCGGGACTACAAACTGGGTGAGCAGTTCTTC. Amino acids: CASSYSTHRDYKLGEQFF.

Here the CDR3 reads CASSPLTGSTNEQFF. Written as DNA, the CDR3 is TGTGCCAGCTCACCCTTAACAGGGTCGACTAATGAGCAGTTCTTC. V is TRBV18 and J is TRBJ2-1; possible D gene TRBD1, 6 bases. The CDR3 has 15 amino acids. Germline loops: CDR1 KGHSH, CDR2 LQKENI. Between the trimmed V and J ends, which lost 3 bases and 7 bases, there was a span of 16 bases.

The rearrangement uses TRBV2 and TRBJ1-5, with 7 bases aligning to TRBD1. Germline assignment: CDR1 SNHLY and CDR2 FYNNEI. The CDR3 totals 15 residues. The J segment lost 1 base and the V segment lost 6 bases, leaving 6 bases of the junction unmatched. For the CDR3, the DNA is TGTGCCAGCAGACGACAAGGGGGCAGCAATCAGCCCCAGCATTTT. Translated, it gives CASRRQGGSNQPQHF.

CDR3 residues: CASSQDPANTGELFF. The CDR3 bases are TGTGCCAGCAGCCAAGATCCAGCGAACACCGGGGAGCTGTTTTTT. The J gene is TRBJ2-2, the V gene TRBV4-2; the D is unclear. Germline V gene data show CDR1 as LGHNA and CDR2 as YNFKEQ. V was trimmed by 0 bases and J by 0 bases, leaving 5 bases between them. The CDR3 is 15 residues long.